The 5 T cell receptor beta chains presented below share a single source sample, sequenced in a study of blood T cell repertoires in COVID-19. TCRdb's copy holds only in-frame clones and misses some; the assay was immunoSEQ multiplex PCR. The sample comprises 80,000 to 90,000 clones, over 75% of which are singletons, and more than 14% rests with the top ten. The material sequenced was peripheral blood. Every receptor here comes from a woman aged 70-85 years with acute or convalescent COVID-19.

J is TRBJ2-4 and V is TRBV7-2, with a weak D call TRBD2 (5 bases). Germline-derived CDR1 and CDR2 are SGHTA and FQGNSA. The V end lost 5 bases, the J end lost 3 bases, and 14 bases lay between the germline ends. The CDR3 runs 15 residues. The CDR3 loop reads CASSPDWRSKNIQYF. The CDR3 DNA sequence: TGTGCCAGCAGCCCAGACTGGAGGAGCAAAAACATTCAGTACTTC. Looking up the rest from reference TRBV7-2 and TRBJ2-4 gives the full variable domain: GAGVSQSPSNKVTEKGKDVELRCDPISGHTALYWYRQSLGQGLEFLIYFQGNSAPDKSGLPSDRFSAERTGGSVSTLTIQRTQQEDSAVYLCASSPDWRSKNIQYFGAGTRLSVL.

The CDR3 nucleotides read TGTGCCAGCAGCTTAGCCGGGATCACGGGAAACACCATATATTTT. Translating gives CASSLAGITGNTIYF. This chain joins TRBV7-6 and TRBJ1-3; the D is unclear. Between the trimmed V and J ends, which lost 0 bases and 4 bases, there was a span of 10 bases. The CDR3 length is 15 residues. From germline, CDR1 is SGHVS and CDR2 FNYEAQ.

This clone was seen only a few times. Germline and junction disagree at one end, which may indicate a read error. J is TRBJ2-3 and V is TRBV9; D is possibly TRBD2 (6 bases). The CDR3 is 14 amino acids. From germline, CDR1 is SGDLS and CDR2 YYNGEE. The CDR3 region has the DNA TGTGCCAGCAGCGCATCGGGACTCCAAGATAGGCAGTATTTT. Protein sequence: CASSASGLQDRQYF.

The chain carries TRBV20-1 and TRBJ1-6, with 12 bases matching TRBD1. The J segment lost 5 bases and the V segment lost 3 bases, leaving 5 bases of the junction unmatched. CDR1 is DFQATT, CDR2 SNEGSKA, per germline (reference sequence). The CDR3 has 16 residues. The CDR3 sequence is CSASGGQGANNSPLHF. The CDR3 coding sequence is TGCAGTGCTAGTGGGGGACAGGGGGCAAATAATTCACCCCTCCACTTT.

The rearrangement joins TRBV24-1 to TRBJ1-6, with unresolved D. V lost 4 bases and J lost 0, with 3 bases in between. The germline V gene encodes CDR1 KGHDR and CDR2 SFDVKD. The CDR3 runs 14 residues. The CDR3, as DNA: TGTGCCACCAGTGACGGCTCCTATAATTCACCCCTCCACTTT. It yields the protein CATSDGSYNSPLHF.